This is a list of T cell receptor beta chains from one sample in a study of blood T cell repertoires in COVID-19. The repertoire was sequenced with immunoSEQ multiplex PCR; TCRdb's copy has only in-frame clones and lacks some. The sample contains under 40,000 clones, approximately 90% of which appear only once. Input material: peripheral blood. The receptors originated from a man aged 60-69 years with active or convalescent COVID-19. The CDR3 runs from the conserved cysteine through the conserved F or W. The D gene is left open where the match is weak. Clone size is shown for a subset of rows, as once, few, many or a class of expanded clone.

j_call d_call v_call clone_size cdr3_aa cdr3_nt
TRBJ2-3 - TRBV14 - CASSPLGGYSDTQYF TGTGCCAGCAGCCCACTTGGAGGGTACTCAGATACGCAGTATTTT
TRBJ1-4 TRBD1 TRBV6-5 - CASSYAGQPNEKLFF TGTGCCAGCAGTTACGCGGGACAGCCTAATGAAAAACTGTTTTTT
TRBJ2-6 TRBD1 TRBV7-9 - CASSLLGQGLSGANVLTF TGTGCCAGCAGCTTATTAGGACAGGGACTCTCTGGGGCCAACGTCCTGACTTTC
TRBJ1-5 TRBD1 TRBV2 once CASRPRGYQPQHF TGTGCCAGCAGGCCCAGGGGGTATCAGCCCCAGCATTTT
TRBJ1-1 - TRBV5-1 - CASSLEGGQAEAFF TGCGCCAGCAGCTTGGAAGGAGGGCAGGCTGAAGCTTTCTTT
TRBJ1-5 TRBD1 TRBV19 - CASSKQGAEPQHF TGTGCCAGTAGTAAACAGGGGGCGGAGCCCCAGCATTTT
TRBJ2-2 - TRBV19 - CASSIWGRNTGELFF TGTGCCAGTAGTATCTGGGGGCGGAACACCGGGGAGCTGTTTTTT
TRBJ2-1 TRBD2 TRBV20-1 - CSASRPGGRFYNEQFF TGCAGTGCTAGTAGGCCCGGGGGGAGGTTTTACAATGAGCAGTTCTTC
TRBJ2-7 TRBD2 TRBV28 - CASSRPTSGSKSEEQYF TGTGCCAGCAGCCGGCCCACTAGCGGGAGTAAATCGGAAGAGCAGTACTTC
TRBJ2-1 - TRBV7-3 - CASSHREGEQFF TGTGCCAGCAGCCACCGTGAGGGAGAGCAGTTCTTC
TRBJ2-7 - TRBV28 - CASSLYNYEQYF TGTGCCAGCAGTTTATATAACTACGAGCAGTACTTC
TRBJ2-4 - TRBV7-2 - CASSLGAGAAKNIQYF TGTGCCAGCAGCTTAGGGGCAGGGGCAGCCAAAAACATTCAGTACTTC
TRBJ1-1 TRBD1 TRBV28 - CASSLWGQGNTEAFF TGTGCCAGCAGTTTGTGGGGACAGGGGAACACTGAAGCTTTCTTT
TRBJ2-3 TRBD2 TRBV28 - CGAGGSDGDTQYF TGTGGGGCGGGAGGATCCGATGGAGATACGCAGTATTTT
TRBJ1-1 TRBD1 TRBV5-1 - CASSFPSLPDRSDTEAFF TGCGCCAGCAGCTTCCCAAGCCTTCCGGACAGGAGTGACACTGAAGCTTTCTTT
TRBJ1-6 - TRBV18 - CASSPGQLTNSPLHF TGTGCCAGCTCACCAGGACAGCTAACTAATTCACCCCTCCACTTT
TRBJ1-2 - TRBV28 - CASSLRQLNYGYTF TGTGCCAGCAGTCTAAGACAGCTTAACTATGGCTACACCTTC
TRBJ2-1 TRBD2 TRBV28 - CASSLSGRMNEQFF TGTGCCAGCAGCCTTAGCGGGAGGATGAATGAGCAGTTCTTC
TRBJ2-5 TRBD1 TRBV6-2/TRBV6-3 - CASSYSFQGAAETQYF TGTGCCAGCAGTTACTCGTTCCAGGGGGCTGCGGAGACCCAGTACTTC
TRBJ1-2 TRBD1 TRBV28 - CASSSMTGVYGYTF TGTGCCAGCAGTTCAATGACAGGGGTTTATGGCTACACCTTC
TRBJ1-5 TRBD1 TRBV27 - CASSRQGHNQPQHF TGTGCCAGCAGTCGACAGGGCCACAATCAGCCCCAGCATTTT
TRBJ2-5 TRBD1 TRBV19 once CASSIRGGGETQYF TGTGCCAGTAGTATAAGAGGGGGCGGAGAGACCCAGTACTTC
TRBJ1-4 TRBD1 TRBV7-8 - CASSTGTVKDEKLFF TGTGCCAGCAGCACGGGGACAGTGAAGGATGAAAAACTGTTTTTT
TRBJ2-1 TRBD2 TRBV24-1 - CATSDLGRSGRGTYNEQFF TGTGCCACCAGTGATTTAGGTCGGAGCGGGAGAGGGACCTACAATGAGCAGTTCTTC
TRBJ2-7 TRBD1 TRBV6-2/TRBV6-3 - CASSPWTGRGYEQYF TGTGCCAGCAGTCCGTGGACAGGTAGAGGATACGAGCAGTACTTC
TRBJ2-2 TRBD1 TRBV19 - CASSIGTGYDTGELFF TGTGCCAGTAGTATAGGGACAGGCTACGACACCGGGGAGCTGTTTTTT
TRBJ2-5 - TRBV7-3 - CASSPRRPGGETQYF TGTGCCAGCAGCCCTCGGCGCCCCGGCGGAGAGACCCAGTACTTC
TRBJ1-2 TRBD1 TRBV7-9 - CASSLGIVSSAGTGYGYTF TGTGCCAGCAGCTTAGGGATTGTTAGTTCGGCTGGGACAGGGTATGGCTACACCTTC
TRBJ2-2 - TRBV18 few CASSPQAVANTGELFF TGTGCCAGCTCACCACAGGCGGTAGCGAACACCGGGGAGCTGTTTTTT
TRBJ1-2 - TRBV4-1 - CASSQEGGYTF TGCGCCAGCAGCCAGGAGGGTGGCTACACCTTC
TRBJ2-1 TRBD2 TRBV4-2 - CASSPTSGREQFF TGTGCCAGCAGCCCGACTAGCGGACGTGAGCAGTTCTTC
TRBJ2-5 - TRBV27 - CASSRRQGFTETQYF TGTGCCAGCTCAAGACGGCAGGGGTTTACAGAGACCCAGTACTTC
TRBJ1-6 TRBD1 TRBV6-6 once CASSRLGGNRGEDIRLHF TGTGCCAGCAGTCGACTGGGGGGAAACAGGGGTGAAGATATCCGACTCCACTTT
TRBJ2-2 - TRBV6-5 - CASRAGPNTGELFF TGTGCCAGCAGGGCGGGACCGAACACCGGGGAGCTGTTTTTT
TRBJ2-4 TRBD1 TRBV7-2 - CASSLDRGAKNIQYF TGTGCCAGCAGCTTAGACAGGGGAGCCAAAAACATTCAGTACTTC
TRBJ2-7 TRBD2 TRBV20-1 - CSASSPGSSGSKYEQYF TGCAGTGCTAGTTCCCCCGGTAGTAGCGGGAGTAAATACGAGCAGTACTTC
TRBJ1-4 - TRBV23-1 - CASSQSWAGIATNEKLFF TGCGCCAGCAGTCAATCATGGGCGGGGATTGCAACTAATGAAAAACTGTTTTTT